The 14 T cell receptor beta chains presented below share a single source sample, sequenced in a study of beta chain features in type 1 diabetes. General study results and limits: Researchers report that Type 1 diabetes patients had moderately but significantly shorter TCRB CDR3s across all four CD4+ subsets.

These TCRs are of unknown antigen specificity. Every bit of the isolated RNA underwent reverse transcription, so sequencing read expressed TCRB transcripts. Libraries were prepared by immunoSEQ multiplex PCR; TCRdb keeps only in-frame clonotypes and omits some of them. The data contain roughly 150,000 clones, about 9% of them singletons. Sequencing was done on a sample of central memory CD4+ T cells from blood. Receptors were obtained from a woman aged 30 to 39 with type 1 diabetes.

This clone occurred a few times. The chain carries TRBV6-5 and TRBJ2-7; 8 bases match TRBD1. This CDR3 has 14 residues. The ends lost 6 bases at V and 7 bases at J; junction bases unmatched: 11. The V gene's germline CDR1 is MNHEY and CDR2 SVGAGI. The chain's CDR3 is CASSPDRVTWEQYF. Written as DNA, the CDR3 is TGTGCCAGCAGCCCGGACAGGGTCACCTGGGAGCAGTACTTC.

V gene TRBV7-9 combines with J gene TRBJ1-4; 8 nucleotides match TRBD1. V shed 5 bases, J shed 4 bases, and the junction held 3 bases outside the gene matches. This CDR3 has 14 amino acids. Germline V gene data show CDR1 as SEHNR and CDR2 as FQNEAQ (reference sequence). The CDR3 nucleotides read TGTGCCAGCAGCATGGGACAGGATAATGAAAAACTGTTTTTT. Residues: CASSMGQDNEKLFF.

This chain uses TRBV5-1 with TRBJ2-7; 7 positions agree with TRBD1. CDR1 and CDR2 (germline): SGHRS, YFSETQ. With 5 bases clipped from V and 2 bases from J, the junction kept 7 bases outside the gene matches. The CDR3 spans 14 residues. For the CDR3, the DNA is TGCGCCAGCAGGCCGACAGGGATAACCTACGAGCAGTACTTC. This encodes CASRPTGITYEQYF.

The rearrangement uses TRBV11-3 and TRBJ2-1; 12 bases map to TRBD2. Losses at the gene ends were 3 bases for V and 9 bases for J; bases not matched to a gene: 3. This CDR3 contains 14 residues. Germline CDR1 and CDR2: SGHNT and YENEEA. CDR3 bases: TGTGCCAGCAGCTTCGGACTAGCGGGGACTGAGCAGTTCTTC. It is translated as CASSFGLAGTEQFF.

The chain is built from TRBV6-5 and TRBJ2-7, with D possibly being TRBD2 (5 bases). Trimming pared 7 bases from V and 6 bases from J, leaving 19 bases between. The CDR3 has 14 residues. Per the germline V gene, CDR1 is MNHEY and CDR2 is SVGAGI. CDR3 nucleotide sequence: TGTGCCAGCACCAACGGGCTAGAGCGGAGCGAGCAGTACTTC. This codes for CASTNGLERSEQYF.

There are a few counts of this clone. This sequence joins TRBV28 and TRBJ1-2, with D possibly TRBD1 on 5 matching bases. The CDR3 sequence is 14 residues long. Trimming took off 3 bases at V and 2 bases at J, with 10 bases between the two ends. Germline assignment: CDR1 MDHEN and CDR2 SYDVKM. The CDR3: CASSFRGHNYGYTF. The CDR3 DNA sequence: TGTGCCAGCAGTTTTCGCGGACACAACTATGGCTACACCTTC.

The chain joins TRBV5-6 to TRBJ2-6; no definite D call. There are 15 residues in the CDR3. The V end lost 0 bases, the J end lost 4 bases, and 8 bases lay between the germline ends. Germline V gene data show CDR1 as SGHDT and CDR2 as YYEEEE. CDR3 in DNA: TGTGCCAGCAGCTTGGAGTGGGCCGGGGCCAACGTCCTGACTTTC. It specifies CASSLEWAGANVLTF. Full variable domain (missing parts from reference TRBV5-6 and TRBJ2-6): DAGVTQSPTHLIKTRGQQVTLRCSPKSGHDTVSWYQQALGQGPQFIFQYYEEEERQRGNFPDRFSGHQFPNYSSELNVNALLLGDSALYLCASSLEWAGANVLTFGAGSRLTVL.

This clone has a handful of counts. The rearrangement uses TRBV11-1 and TRBJ2-1; 12 bases match TRBD2. Per germline, CDR1 SGHAT and CDR2 FQDESV (reference sequence). The junction had 8 bases not matched to a gene; V was cut back by 5 bases and J by 6 bases. The CDR3 runs 16 residues. CDR3 amino acids: CASSETGLAGRNEQFF. CDR3 nucleotide sequence: TGTGCCAGCAGCGAGACCGGACTAGCGGGACGCAATGAGCAGTTCTTC.

The chain joins TRBV11-3 to TRBJ1-1, with D possibly being TRBD1 (6 bases). The CDR3 spans 13 residues. V was trimmed by 3 bases and J by 9 bases, leaving 14 bases between them. Germline lookup yields CDR1 SGHNT and CDR2 YENEEA. This CDR3 is CASSFQQGEKAFF. The DNA for the CDR3 is TGTGCCAGCAGCTTTCAACAGGGTGAGAAAGCTTTCTTT.

CDR3 sequence: CASSLKGGVGNDEQFF. CDR3 sequence (DNA): TGTGCCAGCAGCTTAAAAGGGGGAGTAGGGAACGATGAGCAGTTCTTC. V gene TRBV7-3 combines with J gene TRBJ2-1, with D maybe TRBD1 (6 bases). V was pared by 1 base and J by 8 bases, with 18 bases between. The V gene's germline CDR1 is SGHTA and CDR2 FQGTGA. The CDR3 loop spans 16 amino acids.

This clone was picked up a small number of times. The chain couples TRBV7-9 to TRBJ1-1, with D tentatively TRBD1 (6 bases). The ends were cut back, 3 bases at V and 2 bases at J, with 16 bases in the middle. This CDR3 spans 16 amino acids. CDR1 SEHNR and CDR2 FQNEAQ come from the germline V gene (reference sequence). DNA of the CDR3: TGTGCCAGCAGCTTCCCGCGACAGGCCCTAAACACTGAAGCTTTCTTT. Translation gives CASSFPRQALNTEAFF.

The chain joins TRBV4-2 to TRBJ1-2; TRBD1 agrees at 10 bases. The CDR3 covers 14 residues. Germline V gene lookup returns CDR1 LGHNA and CDR2 YNFKEQ. V was pared by 3 bases and J by 6 bases, with 4 bases of the junction left unmatched. CDR3: CASSQDRGTDGYTF. The CDR3 DNA reads as TGTGCCAGCAGCCAGGACAGGGGGACGGATGGCTACACCTTC.

The chain uses TRBV15 and TRBJ2-5; 8 nucleotides agree with TRBD2. Looked up from germline, CDR1 is LNHNV and CDR2 is YYDKDF (reference sequence). Unmatched junction bases numbered 3, after V lost 1 base and J lost 5 bases. CDR3 length: 14 residues. The CDR3 loop reads CATSRGGGRETQYF. CDR3 sequence (DNA): TGTGCCACCAGCAGAGGAGGCGGGAGGGAGACCCAGTACTTC. The full variable domain, in which reference TRBV15 and TRBJ2-5 provide the parts outside the CDR3, is DAMVIQNPRYQVTQFGKPVTLSCSQTLNHNVMYWYQQKSSQAPKLLFHYYDKDFNNEADTPDNFQSRRPNTSFCFLDIRSPGLGDTAMYLCATSRGGGRETQYFGPGTRLLVL.

This clone was counted only a few times. The J gene is TRBJ2-3, the V gene TRBV7-2, with TRBD2 identical over 7 bases. Germline CDR1 SGHTA, CDR2 FQGNSA. The CDR3 sequence is 13 residues long. Trimming took 0 bases from V and 6 from J; bases not matched to a gene: 0. The CDR3 DNA is TGTGCCAGCAGCTTAGCGGGGGGGGATACGCAGTATTTT. Translating gives CASSLAGGDTQYF.